Listed below are T cell receptor beta chains from one sample, sequenced in a study of identical twins. Using its own MiXCR run on the 5' RACE reads, TCRdb lists one record per CDR3 protein. In the table there are more than 600,000 distinct CDR3 sequences, 15% to 20% of which are singletons. These data were also filed under a second study, of T cells expressing NK-cell markers.

Sequencing used PBMCs. The origin of the receptors is a woman under 30 in good health. CDR3s include the opening cysteine and the closing phenylalanine or tryptophan. A D gene is named only where the DNA matches it firmly. Expanded clones are given a class, and other clones once, few, many or no size at all.

TRBJ2-1,many,TRBD2,TRBV20-1,CSASLAGVYNEQFF,TGCAGTGCTAGTCTAGCGGGGGTCTACAATGAGCAGTTCTTC
TRBJ2-7,NA,NA,TRBV20-1,CSARPKDRFEQYF,TGCAGTGCTAGACCAAAAGACCGTTTCGAGCAGTACTTC
TRBJ2-7,NA,NA,TRBV7-2,CASSHEVLYYEQYF,TGTGCCAGCAGCCACGAGGTCCTATACTACGAGCAGTACTTC
TRBJ2-3,NA,NA,TRBV10-3,CAISDLTTQYF,TGTGCCATCAGTGATCTAACGACGCAGTATTTT
TRBJ2-5,many,TRBD2,TRBV30,CARTSGMGKTQYF,TGTGCCCGGACTAGCGGGATGGGAAAGACCCAGTACTTC
TRBJ2-3,NA,NA,TRBV11-2,CASSLELGRGAKADTQYF,TGTGCCAGCAGCTTAGAGTTAGGGCGGGGCGCCAAGGCAGATACGCAGTATTTT
TRBJ2-2,NA,NA,TRBV12-3/TRBV12-4,CASSLRIILSGELFF,TGTGCCAGCAGTTTACGCATCATCCTGAGCGGGGAGCTGTTTTTT
TRBJ1-2,few,NA,TRBV29-1,CSVEQGNYGYTF,TGCAGCGTTGAACAGGGAAACTATGGCTACACCTTC
TRBJ1-2,once,NA,TRBV7-2,CASSSKQGLGYTF,TGTGCCAGCAGCTCGAAACAGGGTTTGGGCTACACCTTC
TRBJ2-4,few,NA,TRBV6-1,CASSVEGGKNIQYF,TGTGCCAGCAGCGTAGAAGGGGGCAAAAACATTCAGTACTTC
TRBJ2-7,NA,NA,TRBV7-6,CASSPVRGRELYEQYF,TGTGCCAGCAGCCCCGTTCGGGGCCGGGAACTCTACGAGCAGTACTTC
TRBJ2-7,many,TRBD1,TRBV6-5,CASSYSGTGSYEQYF,TGTGCCAGCAGTTACTCCGGGACAGGCTCCTACGAGCAGTACTTC
TRBJ2-1,NA,NA,TRBV29-1,CSVLQRDTYNEQFF,TGCAGCGTCCTACAAAGGGACACCTACAATGAGCAGTTCTTC
TRBJ2-2,few,NA,TRBV7-8,CASRTEGTGELFF,TGTGCCAGTAGGACGGAGGGGACCGGGGAGCTGTTTTTT
TRBJ2-1,NA,TRBD2,TRBV7-6,CASSLGSGRGYNEQFF,TGTGCCAGCAGCTTAGGGTCGGGGCGGGGGTACAATGAGCAGTTCTTC
TRBJ2-5,NA,NA,TRBV6-5,CASSWLGSKQTQYF,TGTGCCAGCAGTTGGTTAGGATCTAAGCAGACCCAGTACTTC
TRBJ2-1,once,NA,TRBV25-1,CASSKSGPLGNEQFF,TGTGCCAGCAGTAAAAGTGGTCCCCTAGGGAACGAGCAGTTCTTC
TRBJ2-3,few,TRBD2,TRBV7-2,CASAPMGGRADTQYF,TGTGCCAGCGCCCCGATGGGCGGGAGAGCAGATACGCAGTATTTT
TRBJ1-1,NA,NA,TRBV20-1,CSARKELWGGTEAFF,TGCAGTGCTCGGAAGGAGTTGTGGGGAGGCACTGAAGCTTTCTTT
TRBJ2-7,NA,NA,TRBV20-1,CSARGTGSTIPLTYEQYF,TGCAGTGCTAGGGGGACGGGGTCGACAATACCCCTAACCTACGAGCAGTACTTC
TRBJ2-1,few,TRBD1,TRBV7-8,CASSSWTGQNNEQFF,TGTGCCAGCAGCTCGTGGACAGGACAGAACAATGAGCAGTTCTTC
TRBJ2-3,NA,NA,TRBV6-1,CASSEPEDTQYF,TGTGCCAGCAGTGAACCAGAGGATACGCAGTATTTT
TRBJ2-5,few,NA,TRBV20-1,CSARAGLMQETQYF,TGCAGTGCTAGAGCGGGACTCATGCAAGAGACCCAGTACTTC
TRBJ2-5,NA,TRBD2,TRBV5-1,CASRAGTSQETQYF,TGCGCCAGCAGGGCCGGGACTAGCCAAGAGACCCAGTACTTC
TRBJ1-5,few,TRBD1,TRBV12-3/TRBV12-4,CASSLNRGSNQPQHF,TGTGCCAGCAGCCTAAACAGGGGGAGCAATCAGCCCCAGCATTTT
TRBJ2-5,few,NA,TRBV20-1,CSASKGWTETQYF,TGCAGTGCTAGTAAGGGATGGACAGAGACCCAGTACTTC
TRBJ1-1,NA,TRBD1,TRBV6-1,CASSRAGTVNTEAFF,TGTGCCAGCAGCCGAGCGGGGACAGTGAACACTGAAGCTTTCTTT
TRBJ1-4,NA,NA,TRBV9,CASSLAGGLNEKLFF,TGTGCCAGCAGCCTCGCGGGAGGGCTAAATGAAAAACTGTTTTTT
TRBJ2-7,NA,NA,TRBV20-1,CSAGVGGAYEQYF,TGCAGTGCGGGGGTGGGGGGCGCCTACGAGCAGTACTTC
TRBJ2-7,few,NA,TRBV12-3/TRBV12-4,CASSPGLLSEQYF,TGTGCCAGCAGTCCGGGCCTCCTTTCCGAGCAGTACTTC
TRBJ2-2,few,NA,TRBV20-1,CSASNPGSLGVTGELFF,TGCAGTGCTAGCAACCCCGGGAGCTTGGGGGTCACCGGGGAGCTGTTTTTT
TRBJ2-3,many,NA,TRBV12-3/TRBV12-4,CASSFSADVPDTQYF,TGTGCCAGCAGTTTCTCTGCGGACGTACCAGATACGCAGTATTTT
TRBJ2-1,many,NA,TRBV12-3/TRBV12-4,CASSLLSNEQFF,TGTGCCAGCAGTTTACTCTCAAATGAGCAGTTCTTC
TRBJ1-2,NA,TRBD1,TRBV5-5,CASSSRDRAINYGYTF,TGTGCCAGCAGCTCACGGGACAGAGCTATCAACTATGGCTACACCTTC
TRBJ1-4,NA,NA,TRBV27,CASSLSLSGNEKLFF,TGTGCCAGCAGTTTATCGCTCAGTGGAAATGAAAAACTGTTTTTT
TRBJ1-5,many,NA,TRBV9,CASSVEGNSNQPQHF,TGTGCCAGCAGCGTAGAGGGCAATAGCAATCAGCCCCAGCATTTT
TRBJ1-5,NA,NA,TRBV6-5,CASSYSYNQPQHF,TGTGCCAGCAGTTACTCTTACAATCAGCCCCAGCATTTT
TRBJ1-1,NA,NA,TRBV4-1,CASSPHQVRTVMNTEAFF,TGCGCCAGCAGCCCCCACCAGGTCAGGACAGTTATGAACACTGAAGCTTTCTTT
TRBJ2-3,NA,NA,TRBV29-1,CSVGALQEYF,TGCAGCGTTGGGGCCTTACAGGAGTATTTT
TRBJ2-1,NA,TRBD2,TRBV7-9,CASSLAGGHREQFF,TGTGCCAGCAGCTTAGCGGGAGGGCACCGTGAGCAGTTCTTC
TRBJ1-3,NA,NA,TRBV12-3/TRBV12-4,CASSPPRGSGNTIYF,TGTGCCAGCAGCCCCCCGAGGGGCTCTGGAAACACCATATATTTT
TRBJ2-1,few,NA,TRBV15,CATSRDRGYNEQFF,TGTGCCACCAGCAGAGATAGGGGTTACAATGAGCAGTTCTTC